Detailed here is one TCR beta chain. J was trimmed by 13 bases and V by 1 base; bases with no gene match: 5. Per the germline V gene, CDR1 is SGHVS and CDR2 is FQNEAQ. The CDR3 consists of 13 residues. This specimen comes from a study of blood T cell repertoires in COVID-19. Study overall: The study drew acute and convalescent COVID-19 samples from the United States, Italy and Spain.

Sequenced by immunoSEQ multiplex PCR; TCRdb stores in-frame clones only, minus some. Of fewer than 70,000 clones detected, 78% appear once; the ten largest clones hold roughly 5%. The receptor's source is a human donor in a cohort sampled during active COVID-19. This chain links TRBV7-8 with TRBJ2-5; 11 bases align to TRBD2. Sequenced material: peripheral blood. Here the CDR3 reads CASSLVEGTSGYF. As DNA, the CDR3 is TGTGCCAGCAGCTTAGTTGAAGGGACTAGCGGGTACTTC.